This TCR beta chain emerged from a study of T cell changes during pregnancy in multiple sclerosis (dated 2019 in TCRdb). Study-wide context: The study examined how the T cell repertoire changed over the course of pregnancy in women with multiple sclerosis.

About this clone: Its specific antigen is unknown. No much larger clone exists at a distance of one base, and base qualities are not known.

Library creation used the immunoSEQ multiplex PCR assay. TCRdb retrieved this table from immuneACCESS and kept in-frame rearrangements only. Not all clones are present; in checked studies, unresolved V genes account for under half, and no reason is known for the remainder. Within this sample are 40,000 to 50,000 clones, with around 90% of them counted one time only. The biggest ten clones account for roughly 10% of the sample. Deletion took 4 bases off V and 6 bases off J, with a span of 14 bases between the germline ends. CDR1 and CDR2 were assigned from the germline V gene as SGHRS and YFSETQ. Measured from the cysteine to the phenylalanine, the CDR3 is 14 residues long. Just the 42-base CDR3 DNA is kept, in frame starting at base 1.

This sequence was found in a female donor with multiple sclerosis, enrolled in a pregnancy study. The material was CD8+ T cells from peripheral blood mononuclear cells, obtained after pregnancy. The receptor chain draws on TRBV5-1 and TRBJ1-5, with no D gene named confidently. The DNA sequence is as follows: TGCGCCAGCAGCCCAGGAGGTGGGAGTCAGCCCCAGCATTTT. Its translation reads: CASSPGGGSQPQHF.